This T cell receptor beta chain was sequenced in a study of T cell changes during pregnancy in multiple sclerosis. Data came from immunoSEQ multiplex PCR; TCRdb stores just in-frame clones and leaves some out. The table lists around 99,000 clones, around 92% of them singletons, with over 2% in the top ten. This CDR3 spans 17 amino acids. Germline CDR1 is SGHTA and CDR2 is FQGNSA. Trimming stripped 4 bases from V and 5 bases from J, with 22 bases between. This sequence joins TRBV7-2 and TRBJ2-3; possible D gene TRBD2, 7 bases. Sequencing was performed on peripheral blood, taken in the first trimester of pregnancy. This sequence originates from a female donor with multiple sclerosis, enrolled in a pregnancy study. CDR3 residues: CASSSSGSRGALDTQYF. CDR3 in DNA: TGTGCCAGCAGCTCTAGCGGAAGTAGGGGGGCTTTAGATACGCAGTATTTT. Together with reference TRBV7-2 and TRBJ2-3, the CDR3 gives the full variable domain: GAGVSQSPSNKVTEKGKDVELRCDPISGHTALYWYRQSLGQGLEFLIYFQGNSAPDKSGLPSDRFSAERTGGSVSTLTIQRTQQEDSAVYLCASSSSGSRGALDTQYFGPGTRLTVL.